The entry below gives a single T cell receptor (beta chain) sequence along with its context. What it binds is unknown. Per the germline V gene, CDR1 is MNHEY and CDR2 is SVGAGI. Between the trimmed V and J ends, which lost 3 bases and 2 bases, there was a span of 12 bases. The CDR3 covers 15 residues. Generation of TCR cDNA used 5'RACE template switching (which added a universal primer site and UMIs). TCRdb reprocessed the 5' RACE reads with MiXCR, giving one entry per CDR3 protein. This sample has some 120,000 distinct CDR3 sequences, with about 8.8% found just once. This entry is derived from a study of T cells after yellow fever vaccination. The study's findings and limits: Post-booster reappearance was seen for most primary-vaccination clones (nearly 97% CD4, 80% to 90% CD8).

The V gene is TRBV6-5, the J gene TRBJ2-3; D tentatively reads TRBD1 or TRBD2 (6 bases each). The clonotype comes from a man aged 18 to 30 who received the YFV17D yellow fever vaccine. The sample consisted of CD8+ T cells sorted from PBMCs, taken on the day of the yellow fever booster vaccination. The CDR3 here is CASSYRGVPTDTQYF. The CDR3 nucleotides are TGTGCCAGCAGTTATAGGGGGGTCCCCACAGATACGCAGTATTTT.